The rows below give T cell receptor beta chains drawn from one sample of a study of cytomegalovirus exposure and HLA in healthy donors. Using immunoSEQ multiplex PCR, the repertoire was profiled, and TCRdb retains in-frame clones only, with some absent. The sample lists almost 95,000 clones, over 60% seen once, with about 3.8% in the top ten. Sequences were obtained from PBMCs. The receptors originated from a young man in good health and CMV-seronegative. CDR3s include the opening cysteine and the closing phenylalanine or tryptophan. A D gene is named only where the DNA matches it firmly. Size values are once, few and many counts, or a class for expanded clones, and some rows have none.

TRBJ2-1 | TRBV7-3 | . | TRBD2 | TGTGCCAGCAGCTTGATAGCGGGAGGGCCGAACAATGAGCAGTTCTTC | CASSLIAGGPNNEQFF
TRBJ2-5 | TRBV5-1 | few | TRBD2 | TGCGCCAGCAGGTATAGCGGGAGCGTCTGGGAGACCCAGTACTTC | CASRYSGSVWETQYF
TRBJ1-2 | TRBV19 | few | . | TGTGCCAGTAGTACGCAGGGAAACTATGGCTACACCTTC | CASSTQGNYGYTF
TRBJ1-1 | TRBV5-1 | . | . | TGCGCCAGCAGCTTAGCAGGCCACACTGAAGCTTTCTTT | CASSLAGHTEAFF
TRBJ2-2 | TRBV16 | . | . | TGTGCCAGCAGCCTCCTCCTGGCGGAGGGAACCGGGGAGCTGTTTTTT | CASSLLLAEGTGELFF
TRBJ2-7 | TRBV10-2 | . | . | TGCGCCAGCAGTGAAGGGGCGGCCGCCTACGAGCAGTACTTC | CASSEGAAAYEQYF
TRBJ2-3 | TRBV6-1 | few | TRBD1 | TGTGCCAGCAGTGAAGCGGGACAGGGGGCGTGGGATACGCAGTATTTT | CASSEAGQGAWDTQYF
TRBJ1-5 | TRBV27 | . | . | TGTGCCAGCAGTCCCCAGGGTTATAGCAATCAGCCCCAGCATTTT | CASSPQGYSNQPQHF
TRBJ1-2 | TRBV19 | . | . | TGTGCCAGTACCCCCGGGATTAACTATGGCTACACCTTC | CASTPGINYGYTF
TRBJ2-1 | TRBV5-4 | once | TRBD2 | TGTGCCAGCAGCTTCATTAGCGGGAGAGGTAACAATGAGCAGTTCTTC | CASSFISGRGNNEQFF
TRBJ2-1 | TRBV5-1 | . | TRBD2 | TGCGCCAGCAGCAGGGGACTAGCGGACAACAATGAGCAGTTCTTC | CASSRGLADNNEQFF
TRBJ1-1 | TRBV7-9 | . | . | TGTGCCAGCAGCCTTCTTGACAGTGAAGCTTTCTTT | CASSLLDSEAFF
TRBJ2-7 | TRBV7-3 | . | TRBD1 | TGTGCCAGCAGCATTGCCGGGACAGGGCAATACGAGCAGTACTTC | CASSIAGTGQYEQYF
TRBJ2-2 | TRBV7-6 | few | . | TGTGCCAGCAGCTCCTCGACAGTAAAATATAACACCGGGGAGCTGTTTTTT | CASSSSTVKYNTGELFF
TRBJ1-5 | TRBV6-6 | few | . | TGTGCCAGCAGTGAGTACAGGGTGGGCAATCAGCCCCAGCATTTT | CASSEYRVGNQPQHF
TRBJ2-1 | TRBV7-9 | . | . | TGTGCCAGCAGCCCTCCTCTAGGGACTGTCGTATCTGTTGAGCAGTTCTTC | CASSPPLGTVVSVEQFF
TRBJ2-1 | TRBV7-3 | few | . | TGTGCCAGCAGCCCGGGGTCTTCCTACAATGAGCAGTTCTTC | CASSPGSSYNEQFF
TRBJ1-1 | TRBV10-3 | . | TRBD1 | TGTGCCAGCAGCTCCGGGACAGTGGACCTGAACACTGAAGCTTTCTTT | CASSSGTVDLNTEAFF
TRBJ1-1 | TRBV19 | few | . | TGTGCCAGTAAAGGGGTCACTGAAGCTTTCTTT | CASKGVTEAFF
TRBJ2-5 | TRBV27 | . | TRBD2 | TGTGCCAGCAGTTCCAGCGGGACGCCTCTAAAACCCAGGGAGACCCAGTACTTC | CASSSSGTPLKPRETQYF
TRBJ2-3 | TRBV28 | few | . | TGTGCCAGCAGCCATAACAGGTATAGGGGCACAGATACGCAGTATTTT | CASSHNRYRGTDTQYF
TRBJ2-7 | TRBV7-9 | . | TRBD1 | TGTGCCAGCAGCCGGGGACAGGTGCCCTACGAGCAGTACTTC | CASSRGQVPYEQYF
TRBJ2-5 | TRBV28 | . | TRBD2 | TGTGCCAGCAGTTCGACTAGCGGGAGGGTTTCGGGACAATACCCCCACGCCACCCAGTACTTC | CASSSTSGRVSGQYPHATQYF
TRBJ1-5 | TRBV6-6 | few | TRBD1 | TGTGCCGGAAGACAGGGAAATCAGCCCCAGCATTTT | CAGRQGNQPQHF